These 5 T cell receptor beta chains share one sample of origin, sequenced in a study of blood T cell repertoires in COVID-19. Method: immunoSEQ multiplex PCR; TCRdb's copy keeps in-frame clones and lacks some. The sample holds about 100,000 clones, 70% to 90% seen once. Sequenced input: peripheral blood. Every receptor here comes from a human donor in a cohort sampled during active COVID-19.

The chain uses TRBV3-1 (or the pseudogene TRBV3-2) and TRBJ2-3; no clear D. Deletions cut 0 bases from V and 4 bases from J, with 5 bases between. The CDR3 runs 13 residues. Germline CDR1 and CDR2: LGHDT and YNNKEL (reference sequence). The CDR3 here is CASSQDVSDTQYF. CDR3 bases: TGTGCCAGCAGCCAAGATGTCTCAGATACGCAGTATTTT.

Turning to this clone: Mismatch with germline at one junction end may stem from a read error. V gene TRBV12-3 or TRBV12-4 combines with J gene TRBJ1-1; 7 bases map to TRBD1. This CDR3 region has 13 residues. The CDR3: CASNPQGNSEAFF. DNA of the CDR3: TGTGCCAGCAACCCACAGGGGAACTCTGAAGCTTTCTTT.

This rearrangement joins TRBV3-1 (or the pseudogene TRBV3-2) to TRBJ2-3, with D tentatively TRBD2 (5 bases). CDR1 and CDR2 from the germline V gene are LGHDT and YNNKEL (reference sequence). The CDR3 extends over 17 amino acids. V gave up 3 bases and J gave up 0 bases, with 16 bases separating them. In DNA, the CDR3 is TGTGCCAGCAGCCAGGCGGGTACCCTCCCCAGCACAGATACGCAGTATTTT. Its translation: CASSQAGTLPSTDTQYF.

The chain recombines TRBV9 with TRBJ2-3; 10 bases match TRBD2. V was clipped by 4 bases and J by 0 bases; unmatched bases: 5. Germline V gene sequence: CDR1 SGDLS, CDR2 YYNGEE. This CDR3 is built from 16 residues. The CDR3 loop is CASSPLAGGSTDTQYF. CDR3 DNA sequence: TGTGCCAGCAGCCCCTTAGCGGGAGGAAGCACAGATACGCAGTATTTT.

The chain combines TRBV11-1 with TRBJ2-3; perhaps TRBD2 as D (6 bases). The V end lost 6 bases, the J end lost 0 bases, and 16 bases lay between the germline ends. Per germline, CDR1 SGHAT and CDR2 FQDESV (reference sequence). The CDR3 covers 16 residues. CDR3 in DNA: TGTGCCAGCAGTTCTCGAAAAGGGACTAGCACAGATACGCAGTATTTT. Protein: CASSSRKGTSTDTQYF. The full variable domain, its missing parts supplied by reference TRBV11-1 and TRBJ2-3, is EAEVAQSPRYKITEKSQAVAFWCDPISGHATLYWYRQILGQGPELLVQFQDESVVDDSQLPKDRFSAERLKGVDSTLKIQPAELGDSAMYLCASSSRKGTSTDTQYFGPGTRLTVL.